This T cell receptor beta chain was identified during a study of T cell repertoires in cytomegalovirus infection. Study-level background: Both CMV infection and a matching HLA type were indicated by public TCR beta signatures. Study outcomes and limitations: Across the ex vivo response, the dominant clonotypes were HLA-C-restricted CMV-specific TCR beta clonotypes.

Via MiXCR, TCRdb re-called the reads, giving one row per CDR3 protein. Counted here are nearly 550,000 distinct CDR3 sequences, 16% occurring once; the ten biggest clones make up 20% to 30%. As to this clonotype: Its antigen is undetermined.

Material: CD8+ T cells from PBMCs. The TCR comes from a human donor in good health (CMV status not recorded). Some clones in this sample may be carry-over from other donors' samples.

CDR3 DNA: TGTGCCAGCAGCTTAGCGGGGGTAGCTGTGGCCAACGTCCTGACTTTC. Protein: CASSLAGVAVANVLTF. V is TRBV7-6 and J is TRBJ2-6; D might be TRBD1 or TRBD2, each matching 5 bases. Germline CDR1 SGHVS, CDR2 FNYEAQ. CDR3 length: 16 residues. V lost 0 bases and J 6 bases, leaving 12 bases between the germline ends. The full variable domain, with the rest looked up from reference TRBV7-6 and TRBJ2-6, is GAGVSQSPRYKVTKRGQDVALRCDPISGHVSLYWYRQALGQGPEFLTYFNYEAQQDKSGLPNDRFSAERPEGSISTLTIQRTEQRDSAMYRCASSLAGVAVANVLTFGAGSRLTVL.